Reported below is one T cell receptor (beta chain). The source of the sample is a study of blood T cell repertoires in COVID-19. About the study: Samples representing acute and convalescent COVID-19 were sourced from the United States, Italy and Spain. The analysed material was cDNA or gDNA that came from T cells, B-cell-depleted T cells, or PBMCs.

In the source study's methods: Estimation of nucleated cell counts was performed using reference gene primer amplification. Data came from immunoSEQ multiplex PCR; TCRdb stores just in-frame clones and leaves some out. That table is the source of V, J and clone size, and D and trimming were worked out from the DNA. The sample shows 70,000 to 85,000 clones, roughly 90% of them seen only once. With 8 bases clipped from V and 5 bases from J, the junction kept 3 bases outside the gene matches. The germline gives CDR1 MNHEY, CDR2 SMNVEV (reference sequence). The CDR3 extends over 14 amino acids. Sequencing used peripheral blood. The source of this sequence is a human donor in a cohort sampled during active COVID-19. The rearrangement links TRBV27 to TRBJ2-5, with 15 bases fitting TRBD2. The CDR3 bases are TGTGCCAGCGGGGGACTAGCGGGAGGTGAGACCCAGTACTTC. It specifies CASGGLAGGETQYF.